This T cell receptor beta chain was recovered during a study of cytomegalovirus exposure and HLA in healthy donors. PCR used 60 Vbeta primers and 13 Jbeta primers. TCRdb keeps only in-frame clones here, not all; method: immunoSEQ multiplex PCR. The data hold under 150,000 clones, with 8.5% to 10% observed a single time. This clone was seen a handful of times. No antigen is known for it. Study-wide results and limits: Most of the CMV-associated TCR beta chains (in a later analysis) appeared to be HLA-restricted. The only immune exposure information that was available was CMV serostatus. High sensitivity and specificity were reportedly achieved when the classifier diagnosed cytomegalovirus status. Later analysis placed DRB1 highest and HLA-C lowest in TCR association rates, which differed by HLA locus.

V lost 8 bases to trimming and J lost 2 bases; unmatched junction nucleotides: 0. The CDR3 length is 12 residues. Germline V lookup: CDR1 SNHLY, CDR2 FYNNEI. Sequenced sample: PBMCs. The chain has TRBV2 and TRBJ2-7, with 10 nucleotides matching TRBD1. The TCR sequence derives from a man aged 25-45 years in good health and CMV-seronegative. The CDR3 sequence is CASGTGAYEQYF. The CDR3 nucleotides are TGTGCCAGCGGGACAGGGGCCTACGAGCAGTACTTC.